Listed below are T cell receptor beta chains from one sample, sequenced in a study of T cell responses to AZD1222 COVID-19 vaccine. The protocol was immunoSEQ multiplex PCR, while the TCRdb copy is restricted to in-frame clones and leaves out a portion. The sample contains about 120,000 clones, 90% of which appear only once. The input for sequencing was peripheral blood, taken on day 0 of AZD1222 vaccination. Every receptor here comes from an adult in good health. CDR3s include the opening cysteine and the closing phenylalanine or tryptophan. D genes are given only for firm matches. Where a row states a size, it is once, few, many or the class of an expanded clone; other rows omit it.

cdr3_nt: TGTGCCAGCTCACCAAAAACAGGGAGTTACTACGAGCAGTACTTC; cdr3_aa: CASSPKTGSYYEQYF; clone_size: .; v_call: TRBV18; d_call: .; j_call: TRBJ2-7
cdr3_nt: TGTGCCACCAGTGACGGAGGACAGCACACCGGGGAGCTGTTTTTT; cdr3_aa: CATSDGGQHTGELFF; clone_size: .; v_call: TRBV24-1; d_call: .; j_call: TRBJ2-2
cdr3_nt: TGTGCCAGCAGTGGTGACAGCTTAAGAGAAAAACTGTTTTTT; cdr3_aa: CASSGDSLREKLFF; clone_size: .; v_call: TRBV2; d_call: .; j_call: TRBJ1-4
cdr3_nt: TGTGCCAGCAGTATAACCGGGACCAACACCGGGGAGCTGTTTTTT; cdr3_aa: CASSITGTNTGELFF; clone_size: .; v_call: TRBV27; d_call: .; j_call: TRBJ2-2
cdr3_nt: TGTGCCAGCAGCTTTAGGGACAAGGGACCTCGCGTACGGTACAATGAGCAGTTCTTC; cdr3_aa: CASSFRDKGPRVRYNEQFF; clone_size: once; v_call: TRBV5-4; d_call: .; j_call: TRBJ2-1
cdr3_nt: TGTGCCAGCAGCTTAGCGAGCTCCTACAATGAGCAGTTCTTC; cdr3_aa: CASSLASSYNEQFF; clone_size: .; v_call: TRBV7-9; d_call: .; j_call: TRBJ2-1
cdr3_nt: TGTGCCAGCAGCTTGAAGACACACTCTGGGGCCAACGTCCTGACTTTC; cdr3_aa: CASSLKTHSGANVLTF; clone_size: .; v_call: TRBV5-6; d_call: .; j_call: TRBJ2-6
cdr3_nt: TGTGCCAGCAGTATACCCCCCGGGGCAGGGGCGGATGGCTTATATAACTATGGCTACACCTTC; cdr3_aa: CASSIPPGAGADGLYNYGYTF; clone_size: .; v_call: TRBV28; d_call: .; j_call: TRBJ1-2
cdr3_nt: TGTGCCTGGAGTGTCATGAGCACTGAAGCTTTCTTT; cdr3_aa: CAWSVMSTEAFF; clone_size: .; v_call: TRBV30; d_call: .; j_call: TRBJ1-1
cdr3_nt: TGTGCCAGCAGCCTCGACCCGAGGTATGGCTACACCTTC; cdr3_aa: CASSLDPRYGYTF; clone_size: .; v_call: TRBV28; d_call: .; j_call: TRBJ1-2
cdr3_nt: TGTGCCAGCAGTAACCCGGGGCTAGTGGAGACCCAGTACTTC; cdr3_aa: CASSNPGLVETQYF; clone_size: .; v_call: TRBV28; d_call: .; j_call: TRBJ2-5
cdr3_nt: TGTGCCAGCAGCACCGCGGGAGTGCTAAATGAGCAGTTCTTC; cdr3_aa: CASSTAGVLNEQFF; clone_size: .; v_call: TRBV7-3; d_call: TRBD2; j_call: TRBJ2-1
cdr3_nt: TGTGCCAGCAGTCTTTCGGGGGTAGCTGGAAACACCATATATTTT; cdr3_aa: CASSLSGVAGNTIYF; clone_size: .; v_call: TRBV3-1/TRBV3-2; d_call: .; j_call: TRBJ1-3
cdr3_nt: TGTGCCACCCGGGGACAGGGGGATGAAAAACTGTTTTTT; cdr3_aa: CATRGQGDEKLFF; clone_size: .; v_call: TRBV24-1; d_call: TRBD1; j_call: TRBJ1-4
cdr3_nt: TGTGCCAGCAGCTTAGACCCTCGGGTTGGTTCCTACGAGCAGTACTTC; cdr3_aa: CASSLDPRVGSYEQYF; clone_size: .; v_call: TRBV11-2; d_call: .; j_call: TRBJ2-7
cdr3_nt: TGTGCCAGCAGCCTGGACAGGGCGAATTCACCCCTCCACTTT; cdr3_aa: CASSLDRANSPLHF; clone_size: .; v_call: TRBV3-1/TRBV3-2; d_call: TRBD1; j_call: TRBJ1-6
cdr3_nt: TGCAGCGGTGAAACTAGCACAGATACGCAGTATTTT; cdr3_aa: CSGETSTDTQYF; clone_size: .; v_call: TRBV29-1; d_call: .; j_call: TRBJ2-3
cdr3_nt: TGTGCCAGCAGCACCCGACTAGAAGCAGATACGCAGTATTTT; cdr3_aa: CASSTRLEADTQYF; clone_size: .; v_call: TRBV5-4; d_call: .; j_call: TRBJ2-3
cdr3_nt: TGTGCCAGCAGCGTGACAGACTCTGGAAACACCATATATTTT; cdr3_aa: CASSVTDSGNTIYF; clone_size: once; v_call: TRBV9; d_call: .; j_call: TRBJ1-3
cdr3_nt: TGTGCCAGCAGTTTTGTCGGGACCCCGGGAGCTTTCTTT; cdr3_aa: CASSFVGTPGAFF; clone_size: .; v_call: TRBV28; d_call: .; j_call: TRBJ1-1
cdr3_nt: TGTGCCAGCAGCCCACGGGGACAGGGGGAGGCCGGGGAGCTGTTTTTT; cdr3_aa: CASSPRGQGEAGELFF; clone_size: .; v_call: TRBV9; d_call: TRBD1; j_call: TRBJ2-2
cdr3_nt: TGTGCCAGCTCACCACCTGGGCATGAGCAGTTCTTC; cdr3_aa: CASSPPGHEQFF; clone_size: .; v_call: TRBV18; d_call: .; j_call: TRBJ2-1
cdr3_nt: TGCGCCAGCAGCCCGGAGGGGATTTCACCCCTCCACTTT; cdr3_aa: CASSPEGISPLHF; clone_size: .; v_call: TRBV5-1; d_call: .; j_call: TRBJ1-6
cdr3_nt: TGTGCCAGCAGTGAGGGAACAGAGACCCAGTACTTC; cdr3_aa: CASSEGTETQYF; clone_size: once; v_call: TRBV2; d_call: .; j_call: TRBJ2-5
cdr3_nt: TGTGCCAGCAGTGAATTCGCCGGATCCGAGCAGTACTTC; cdr3_aa: CASSEFAGSEQYF; clone_size: .; v_call: TRBV25-1; d_call: .; j_call: TRBJ2-7
cdr3_nt: TGTGCCAGCACCCATACTAGCGACAATGAGCAGTTCTTC; cdr3_aa: CASTHTSDNEQFF; clone_size: .; v_call: TRBV7-2; d_call: TRBD2; j_call: TRBJ2-1
cdr3_nt: TGTGCCAGCAGCGTTTGGACAGGGCCCGGGGAGCTGTTTTTT; cdr3_aa: CASSVWTGPGELFF; clone_size: .; v_call: TRBV9; d_call: TRBD1; j_call: TRBJ2-2
cdr3_nt: TGTGCCAGCAGCCAAGATGGGGGGGCGGGTCAGCCCCAGCATTTT; cdr3_aa: CASSQDGGAGQPQHF; clone_size: .; v_call: TRBV4-2; d_call: .; j_call: TRBJ1-5
cdr3_nt: TGCGCCAGCAGCCAAGGGAGGACTAGCGGGACCTACTACAATGAGCAGTTCTTC; cdr3_aa: CASSQGRTSGTYYNEQFF; clone_size: .; v_call: TRBV4-1; d_call: TRBD2; j_call: TRBJ2-1
cdr3_nt: TGTGCCAGCAGTTTGCAATCCCAGGGGTTCGGTGGCTACACCTTC; cdr3_aa: CASSLQSQGFGGYTF; clone_size: .; v_call: TRBV28; d_call: .; j_call: TRBJ1-2
cdr3_nt: TGTGCTAGCAGTCATAGCACTAGCGGGAGGGCCGGCAACGAGCAGTACTTC; cdr3_aa: CASSHSTSGRAGNEQYF; clone_size: .; v_call: TRBV7-7; d_call: TRBD2; j_call: TRBJ2-7